The 22 T cell receptor beta chains below were found in one sample sequenced in a study of neurological immune-mediated disorders (dated by TCRdb to about 2019). The time point label on this specimen signifies: longitudinal time-point 3. The library was built by means of 5' RACE. Sequencing was performed on an Illumina HiSeq 2500. The public sequencing data were trimmed at Q25 with fastp and processed into clonotypes with MiXCR by TCRdb, which kept only in-frame beta chains. Every CDR3 protein is listed once, alongside the most common genes and DNA of its rows. This sample is represented by roughly 42,000 distinct CDR3 sequences; approximately 15% of them were singletons. The biggest ten clones account for about an eighth of the sample. Specimen: PBMCs. Every receptor here comes from a young man in good health.

This clonotype was detected many times. The V and J genes are TRBV5-6 and TRBJ1-1; possible D gene TRBD1, 6 bases. This CDR3 contains 15 residues. CDR1 is SGHDT, CDR2 YYEEEE, per germline. The V gene lost 0 bases and the J gene lost 4 bases, with 13 bases spanning the gap. The CDR3 coding sequence is TGTGCCAGCAGCTTGGTACAGGGATTCCGCACTGAAGCTTTCTTT. This sequence encodes CASSLVQGFRTEAFF. Combining the CDR3 with reference TRBV5-6 and TRBJ1-1 gives the whole variable domain DAGVTQSPTHLIKTRGQQVTLRCSPKSGHDTVSWYQQALGQGPQFIFQYYEEEERQRGNFPDRFSGHQFPNYSSELNVNALLLGDSALYLCASSLVQGFRTEAFFGQGTRLTVV.

Points on this clonotype: A read error may produce the germline difference seen at one junction end. The rearrangement joins TRBV6-1 to TRBJ1-3; a possible D gene is TRBD1 (5 bases). The CDR3 is 14 amino acids. CDR1 MNHNS and CDR2 SASEGT come from the germline V gene. The CDR3 reads CAGSDGASGNTIYF. The CDR3 DNA reads as TGTGCCGGCAGCGATGGGGCCTCTGGAAACACCATATATTTT.

CDR3 amino acids: CASSYYPRNLSYNEQFF. The CDR3 DNA sequence: TGTGCCAGCAGTTACTACCCACGAAATCTATCCTACAATGAGCAGTTCTTC. The chain is built from TRBV6-6 and TRBJ2-1; D gene ambiguous. Per germline, CDR1 MNHNY and CDR2 SVGAGI (reference sequence). The CDR3 runs 17 residues. Trimming left V 1 base short and J 1 base short, with 14 bases between.

This clonotype has ten or more counts. V is TRBV20-1 and J is TRBJ2-1; TRBD2 matches at 8 bases. The trim removed 5 bases at V and 12 bases at J, leaving 15 bases unmatched. The CDR3 totals 14 residues. Germline V gene sequence: CDR1 DFQATT, CDR2 SNEGSKA (reference sequence). CDR3 sequence (DNA): TGCAGTGCTGGGCATTTTAGCGGGGCCCGGGGGCAGTTCTTC. Amino acids: CSAGHFSGARGQFF.

This clonotype showed up many times. The chain has TRBV3-1 and TRBJ2-7, with TRBD2 identical over 10 bases. Per the germline V gene, CDR1 is LGHDT and CDR2 is YNNKEL (reference sequence). V lost 5 bases, J lost 7 bases, and 8 bases stayed unmatched. This CDR3 region has 14 residues. CDR3 DNA: TGTGCCAGCAGCGAACCGGGACTAGCGAATGAGCAGTACTTC. Amino acids: CASSEPGLANEQYF.

With regard to this clonotype: A read error may explain this, as a much larger clone is one base away. This sequence joins TRBV5-1 and TRBJ1-1; 8 bases are a match to TRBD1. CDR3 length: 16 residues. J gave up 6 bases and V 0 bases, and 10 bases lay outside the gene matches. Germline loops: CDR1 SGHRS, CDR2 YFSETQ. Written as DNA, the CDR3 is TGCGCCAGCAGCTTGGTTCCGACAGGGGAGATTGCTGAAGCTTTCTTT. Its translation is CASSLVPTGEIAEAFF. Looking up the rest from reference TRBV5-1 and TRBJ1-1 gives the full variable domain: KAGVTQTPRYLIKTRGQQVTLSCSPISGHRSVSWYQQTPGQGLQFLFEYFSETQRNKGNFPGRFSGRQFSNSRSEMNVSTLELGDSALYLCASSLVPTGEIAEAFFGQGTRLTVV.

This clonotype occurred many times. The genes are TRBV5-5 and TRBJ2-3; D possibly corresponds to TRBD1 (5 bases). Germline V gives CDR1 SGHKS, CDR2 YYEKEE (reference sequence). With 5 bases removed from V and 3 bases from J, the gap between germline ends came to 10 bases. The CDR3 totals 13 residues. CDR3 region: CASRGLKTDTQYF. In DNA form, the CDR3 reads TGTGCCAGCAGGGGGCTAAAGACAGATACGCAGTATTTT.

This clonotype was detected ten times or more. This chain links TRBV7-2 with TRBJ2-1; 9 bases line up with TRBD2. Germline V lookup: CDR1 SGHTA, CDR2 FQGNSA. J gave up 7 bases and V 1 base, and 8 bases lay outside the gene matches. This CDR3 spans 16 amino acids. The CDR3 region has the DNA TGTGCCAGCAGCTTAGTCTCTAGCGGGGTCATGAATGAGCAGTTCTTC. As protein: CASSLVSSGVMNEQFF.

The genes are TRBV7-9 and TRBJ2-7; 7 nucleotides line up with TRBD2. Germline CDR1 is SEHNR and CDR2 is FQNEAQ (reference sequence). The J segment lost 5 bases and the V segment lost 1 base, leaving 14 bases of the junction unmatched. This CDR3 is built from 17 residues. CDR3 residues: CASSLGLVREGRDEQYF. The DNA of the CDR3 is TGTGCCAGCAGCTTAGGTCTTGTGAGGGAGGGACGTGACGAGCAGTACTTC.

This clonotype showed up many times. The chain employs TRBV7-9 and TRBJ2-7; no clear D. V was clipped by 1 base and J by 1 base, with 2 bases between them. Germline CDR1 SEHNR, CDR2 FQNEAQ (reference sequence). The CDR3 consists of 12 residues. Written as DNA, the CDR3 is TGTGCCAGCAGCTTAGGGTCCTACGAGCAGTACTTC. As protein: CASSLGSYEQYF.

Only one count was recorded for this clonotype. The junction does not match germline at one end; this may be a read error. The V and J genes are TRBV20-1 and TRBJ2-6; a possible D gene is TRBD2 (7 bases). The CDR3 has 17 amino acids. Per germline, CDR1 DFQATT and CDR2 SNEGSKA (reference sequence). CDR3: CSADPSGDYGGDNDLTF. For the CDR3, the DNA is TGCAGTGCTGATCCTTCAGGGGACTACGGTGGGGACAACGACCTGACTTTC.

The chain is built from TRBV21-1 and TRBJ2-2; the DNA was not used to check the table's D call, TRBD2. TRBV21-1 is a recognized pseudogene. CDR3 length equals 15 residues. The chain's CDR3 is CASSKAAAGTGELSF. In DNA form, the CDR3 reads TGTGCCAGCAGCAAAGCTGCGGCGGGCACCGGTGAGCTGTCTTTT.

In this sample, this clonotype turned up many times. CDR3 DNA: TGCGCCAGCAGCTTGGGGCCAGGGTACGAGCAGTACTTC. Protein product: CASSLGPGYEQYF. The gene calls are TRBV5-1 and TRBJ2-7; the D gene is possibly TRBD1 (5 bases). Germline values: CDR1 SGHRS, CDR2 YFSETQ. This CDR3 has 13 amino acids. V lost 0 bases to trimming and J lost 4 bases, with 8 bases between them.

This clonotype was seen ten or more times. The rearrangement joins TRBV7-8 to TRBJ2-3, with a possible D match to TRBD1 (6 bases). Germline V gene data show CDR1 as SGHVS and CDR2 as FQNEAQ. The CDR3 runs 13 residues. Deletions cut 5 bases from V and 3 bases from J, with 9 bases between. DNA of the CDR3: TGTGCCAGCAGCCTCACAGGGACAGATACGCAGTATTTT. It translates to CASSLTGTDTQYF. Full variable domain (missing parts from reference TRBV7-8 and TRBJ2-3): GAGVSQSPRYKVAKRGQDVALRCDPISGHVSLFWYQQALGQGPEFLTYFQNEAQLDKSGLPSDRFFAERPEGSVSTLKIQRTQQEDSAVYLCASSLTGTDTQYFGPGTRLTVL.

This clonotype appeared many times. The chain carries TRBV18 and TRBJ2-7; D unclear. This CDR3 spans 12 amino acids. Germline V gene sequence: CDR1 KGHSH, CDR2 LQKENI. Trimming took 3 bases from V and 6 from J, leaving 9 bases between them. The CDR3 is CASSPQVIEQYF. The CDR3 DNA follows: TGTGCCAGCTCACCCCAGGTTATCGAGCAGTACTTC.

This clonotype was seen ten or more times. The J gene is TRBJ2-7, the V gene TRBV16; tentatively, D is TRBD1 or TRBD2 (5 bases each). In germline, CDR1 is KGHSY, CDR2 FQNENV. Trimming removed 4 bases from V and 0 bases from J, with 13 bases in between. The CDR3 consists of 15 residues. CDR3 loop: CASSPGQGRSYEQYF. The DNA for the CDR3 is TGTGCCAGCAGCCCAGGGCAGGGACGCTCCTACGAGCAGTACTTC.

Concerning this clonotype itself: Being one base from a much bigger clone, this may be a read error. The chain employs TRBV20-1 and TRBJ2-2, with 10 bases aligning to TRBD2. CDR3 size: 16 residues. V trimming: 3 bases; J trimming: 4 bases; junction bases outside the gene matches: 8. Germline-derived CDR1 and CDR2 are DFQATT and SNEGSKA (reference sequence). The CDR3, as DNA: TGCAGTGCTAGTCCTAGCGGGGGAACGAGCACCGGGGAGCTGTTTTTT. This codes for CSASPSGGTSTGELFF.

Notes on this clonotype: A much larger clone lies a single base off, so this may be a read error. V gene TRBV15 combines with J gene TRBJ2-1, with D unclear. Germline V gene lookup returns CDR1 LNHNV and CDR2 YYDKDF (reference sequence). This CDR3 comprises 12 residues. CDR3 in amino acids: CATSRSCNEQFF. The CDR3 DNA sequence: TGTGCCACCAGCAGGTCCTGCAATGAGCAGTTCTTC. Together with reference TRBV15 and TRBJ2-1, the CDR3 gives the full variable domain: DAMVIQNPRYQVTQFGKPVTLSCSQTLNHNVMYWYQQKSSQAPKLLFHYYDKDFNNEADTPDNFQSRRPNTSFCFLDIRSPGLGDTAMYLCATSRSCNEQFFGPGTRLTVL.

This clonotype has only one observation. This chain uses TRBV2 with TRBJ2-1; 12 nucleotides match TRBD2. The CDR3 spans 13 residues. Germline CDR1 SNHLY, CDR2 FYNNEI. The trim removed 10 bases at V and 5 bases at J, leaving 3 bases unmatched. CDR3 protein: CATTSGRNNEQFF. Written as DNA, the CDR3 is TGTGCCACAACTAGCGGGAGGAACAATGAGCAGTTCTTC.

Turning to this clonotype: An end of the junction does not agree with germline; a read error may underlie this. V is TRBV5-5 and J is TRBJ1-1; a possible D gene is TRBD1 (6 bases). The CDR3 covers 13 residues. Germline V CDR1 and CDR2: SGHKS, YYEKEE (reference sequence). CDR3 in amino acids: CANSIQGNTEAFF. The CDR3 DNA sequence: TGTGCCAACAGCATACAGGGGAACACTGAAGCTTTCTTT.

This clonotype was detected ten times or more. The gene calls are TRBV10-3 and TRBJ2-1; 7 nucleotides agree with TRBD2. Unmatched junction bases numbered 9, after V lost 4 bases and J lost 3 bases. Germline lookup yields CDR1 ENHRY and CDR2 SYGVKD. The CDR3 extends over 16 amino acids. This chain's CDR3 is CAISGWAGENYNEQFF. The DNA of the CDR3 is TGTGCCATCAGTGGATGGGCGGGAGAGAACTACAATGAGCAGTTCTTC.

This clonotype came up many times. The chain carries TRBV9 and TRBJ1-1, with D uncertain. The CDR3 has 12 residues. Between the trimmed V and J ends, which lost 4 bases and 11 bases, there was a span of 15 bases. CDR1 and CDR2 from the germline V gene are SGDLS and YYNGEE. The DNA for the CDR3 is TGTGCCAGCAGCTCGACGGGAGCCAAGGCTTTCTTT. Residues: CASSSTGAKAFF.